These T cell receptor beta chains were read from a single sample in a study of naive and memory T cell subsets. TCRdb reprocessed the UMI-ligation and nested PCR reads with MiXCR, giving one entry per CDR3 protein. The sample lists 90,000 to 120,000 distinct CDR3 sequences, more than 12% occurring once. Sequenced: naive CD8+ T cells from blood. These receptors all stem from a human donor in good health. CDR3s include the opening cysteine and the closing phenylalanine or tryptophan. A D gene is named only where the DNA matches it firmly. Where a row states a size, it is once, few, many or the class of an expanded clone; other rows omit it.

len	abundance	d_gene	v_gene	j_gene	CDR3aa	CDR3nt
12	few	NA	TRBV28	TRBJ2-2	CASSPGPGELFF	TGTGCCAGCAGTCCCGGGCCCGGGGAGCTGTTTTTT
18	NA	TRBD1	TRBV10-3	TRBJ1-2	CAISEIRDRGRGRWGYTF	TGTGCCATCAGTGAGATAAGGGACAGGGGACGCGGAAGATGGGGCTACACCTTC
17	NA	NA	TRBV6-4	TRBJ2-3	CASSEPPRTDYTDTQYF	TGTGCCAGCAGTGAACCCCCACGGACAGATTACACAGATACGCAGTATTTT
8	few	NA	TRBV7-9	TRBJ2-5	CASSPEAF	TGTGCCAGCAGCCCCGAGGCCTTC
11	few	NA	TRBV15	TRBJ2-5	CATSSVGTQYF	TGTGCCACCAGCAGCGTGGGGACCCAGTACTTC
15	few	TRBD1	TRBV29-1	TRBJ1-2	CSVEAGTGGAHGYTF	TGCAGCGTTGAAGCTGGAACAGGGGGCGCCCATGGCTACACCTTC
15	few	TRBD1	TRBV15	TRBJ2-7	CATSRDRGLSYEQYF	TGTGCCACCAGCAGAGACAGGGGGCTATCCTACGAGCAGTACTTC
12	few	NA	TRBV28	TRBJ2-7	CATGGSSYEQYF	TGTGCCACCGGTGGGAGCTCCTACGAGCAGTACTTC
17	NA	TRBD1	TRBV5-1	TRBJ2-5	CASSSPDRGRGQETQYF	TGCGCCAGCAGCTCGCCCGACAGGGGGCGAGGCCAAGAGACCCAGTACTTC
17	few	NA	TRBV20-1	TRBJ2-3	CSARDHGLAGSTDTQYF	TGCAGTGCTAGAGATCACGGTTTAGCAGGGAGCACAGATACGCAGTATTTT
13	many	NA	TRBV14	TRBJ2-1	CASSQPSYNEQFF	TGTGCCAGCAGCCAACCCAGCTACAATGAGCAGTTCTTC
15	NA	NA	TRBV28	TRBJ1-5	CASSPPVLSNQPQHF	TGTGCCAGCAGTCCCCCAGTGTTGAGCAATCAGCCCCAGCATTTT
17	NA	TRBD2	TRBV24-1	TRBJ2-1	CATSDLQTSGSYNEQFF	TGTGCCACCAGTGATTTGCAAACTAGCGGGAGCTACAATGAGCAGTTCTTC
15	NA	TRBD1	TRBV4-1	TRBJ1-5	CASSLSTGRNQPQHF	TGCGCCAGCAGCCTATCGACAGGGAGGAATCAGCCCCAGCATTTT
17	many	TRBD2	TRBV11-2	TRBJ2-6	CASSLNAGGSGANVLTF	TGTGCCAGCAGCTTAAATGCGGGGGGCTCTGGGGCCAACGTCCTGACTTTC
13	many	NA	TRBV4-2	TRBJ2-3	CASSQDRGDTQYF	TGTGCCAGCAGCCAAGACAGAGGTGATACGCAGTATTTT
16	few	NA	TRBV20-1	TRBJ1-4	CSAALNPGQGNEKLFF	TGCAGTGCTGCGCTGAACCCGGGGCAGGGTAATGAAAAACTGTTTTTT
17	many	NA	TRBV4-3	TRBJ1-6	CASSQDWAASSISPLHF	TGCGCCAGCAGCCAAGATTGGGCGGCCAGTTCGATTTCACCCCTCCACTTT
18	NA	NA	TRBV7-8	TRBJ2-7	CASSLDPLGVHLSYEQYF	TGTGCCAGCAGCTTAGACCCCCTGGGAGTACACCTCTCCTACGAGCAGTACTTC
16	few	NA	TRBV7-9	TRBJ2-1	CASSLGGTVVSNEQFF	TGTGCCAGCAGCTTAGGGGGGACCGTGGTTTCCAATGAGCAGTTCTTC
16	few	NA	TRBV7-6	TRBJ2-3	CASSFRTPESTDTQYF	TGTGCCAGCAGCTTCAGGACACCCGAGAGCACAGATACGCAGTATTTT
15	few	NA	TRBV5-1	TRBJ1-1	CASSPAGTTDTEAFF	TGCGCCAGCAGCCCGGCGGGGACAACAGACACTGAAGCTTTCTTT
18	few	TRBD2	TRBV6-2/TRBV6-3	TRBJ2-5	CASSYSLGLAQNGETQYF	TGTGCCAGCAGTTACTCCCTCGGACTAGCGCAGAACGGGGAGACCCAGTACTTC
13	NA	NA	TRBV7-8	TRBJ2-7	CASSYGSPYEQYF	TGTGCCAGCAGCTACGGGAGCCCCTACGAGCAGTACTTC
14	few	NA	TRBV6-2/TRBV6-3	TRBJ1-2	CASSLQGFNYGYTF	TGTGCCAGCAGCCTACAGGGATTTAACTATGGCTACACCTTC
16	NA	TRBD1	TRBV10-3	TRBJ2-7	CAISDLDRALSYEQYF	TGTGCCATCAGTGACCTGGACAGGGCCCTTTCCTACGAGCAGTACTTC
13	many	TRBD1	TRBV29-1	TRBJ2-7	CSALTGNGYEQYF	TGCAGCGCCTTGACAGGGAACGGGTACGAGCAGTACTTC
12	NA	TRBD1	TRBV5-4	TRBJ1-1	CASSSTGAEAFF	TGTGCCAGCAGTTCAACAGGGGCTGAAGCTTTCTTT
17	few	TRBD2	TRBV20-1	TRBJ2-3	CSASLLAGLADPVAQYF	TGCAGTGCTAGTCTACTGGCGGGACTAGCGGACCCTGTTGCGCAGTATTTT
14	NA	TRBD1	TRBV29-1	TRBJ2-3	CSVAGTGATDTQYF	TGCAGCGTTGCCGGGACAGGGGCCACAGATACGCAGTATTTT
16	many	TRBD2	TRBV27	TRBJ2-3	CASSLAPGLASDTQYF	TGTGCCAGCAGTTTAGCCCCGGGACTAGCCTCAGATACGCAGTATTTT
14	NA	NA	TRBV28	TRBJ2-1	CASSLGVQGSEQFF	TGTGCCAGCAGTTTGGGGGTGCAGGGGAGCGAGCAGTTCTTC
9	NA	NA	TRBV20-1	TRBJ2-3	CSARHGQYF	TGCAGTGCTAGACACGGACAGTATTTT
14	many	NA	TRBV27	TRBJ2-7	CASSFLEARSEQYF	TGTGCCAGCAGTTTCCTCGAGGCGAGAAGCGAGCAGTACTTC
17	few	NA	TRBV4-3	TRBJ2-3	CASSQDYAVKGTDTQYF	TGCGCCAGCAGCCAAGATTATGCGGTAAAGGGCACAGATACGCAGTATTTT
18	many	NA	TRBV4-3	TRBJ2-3	CASSQDPTGSQPTDTQYF	TGCGCCAGCAGCCAAGACCCTACCGGGAGTCAGCCCACAGATACGCAGTATTTT
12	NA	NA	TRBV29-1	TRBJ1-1	CSVVEDRLEAFF	TGCAGCGTTGTTGAGGATCGATTAGAAGCTTTCTTT
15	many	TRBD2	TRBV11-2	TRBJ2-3	CASSLVSLALDTQYF	TGTGCCAGCAGCTTAGTTTCACTAGCGCTCGATACGCAGTATTTT
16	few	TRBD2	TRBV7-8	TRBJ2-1	CASSPQLAGGLNEQFF	TGTGCCAGCAGCCCCCAGCTAGCGGGGGGTTTGAATGAGCAGTTCTTC
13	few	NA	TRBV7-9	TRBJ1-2	CASSASRGDGYTF	TGTGCCAGCAGCGCTAGCAGGGGAGACGGCTACACCTTC
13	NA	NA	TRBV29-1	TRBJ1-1	CSVEGVENTEAFF	TGCAGCGTTGAAGGGGTGGAGAACACTGAAGCTTTCTTT
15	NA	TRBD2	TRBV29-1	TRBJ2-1	CSVDGPSGRGNEQFF	TGCAGCGTTGATGGTCCTAGCGGGAGAGGGAATGAGCAGTTCTTC
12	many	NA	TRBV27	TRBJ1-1	CASSFGVGEAFF	TGTGCCAGCAGTTTTGGGGTAGGTGAAGCTTTCTTT
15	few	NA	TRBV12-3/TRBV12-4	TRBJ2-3	CASSLQGLITDTQYF	TGTGCCAGCAGTCTACAGGGACTCATCACAGATACGCAGTATTTT
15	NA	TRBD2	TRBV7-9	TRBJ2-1	CASSLVAGAYNEQFF	TGTGCCAGCAGCTTAGTTGCGGGAGCATACAATGAGCAGTTCTTC